This entry describes one T cell receptor (beta chain). This entry is derived from a study of human T cells and chemical hapten exposure. Time point noted: patch test 1, 2 weeks after DPC sensitization. Stated treatment: therapeutic diphenylcyclopropenone sensitization with weekly scalp DPC. The V gene lost 0 bases and the J gene lost 0 bases, with 8 bases spanning the gap. Germline V CDR1 and CDR2: LGHNA, YSLEER. The CDR3 loop spans 15 amino acids. MiXCR, run by TCRdb on the RACE reads, gives a single entry per CDR3 protein. The top ten clones hold around 8.9% of a sample with approximately 74,000 distinct CDR3 sequences, approximately 32% of them seen once.

The receptor comes from a man aged 35-49 years with alopecia areata. Some clones in this sample may be carry-over from other donors' samples. The chain combines TRBV4-3 with TRBJ2-5; no clear D. The material was whole blood, obtained in connection with sensitization to the hapten diphenylcyclopropenone (DPC). The CDR3 protein is CASSQDAVHQETQYF. The CDR3 nucleotides are TGCGCCAGCAGCCAAGATGCGGTTCACCAAGAGACCCAGTACTTC.